What follows is one T cell receptor (beta chain) and its context. Its matching antigen is unknown. TCRdb reanalysed the reads using MiXCR and keeps one entry per CDR3 protein. This sample has about a million distinct CDR3 sequences, with roughly 31% found just once. The data originate from a study of T cell repertoires in cytomegalovirus infection. Germline V gene lookup returns CDR1 MNHEY and CDR2 SVGAGI. CDR3 length: 15 amino acids. V was clipped by 7 bases and J by 0 bases; unmatched bases: 6. Findings and limits, study-wide: Carriers of CMV plus the relevant HLA were identified by cumulative public TCR beta family frequency. HLA-C-restricted CMV-specific TCR beta clonotypes were dominant in the ex vivo response.

The chain is built from TRBV6-5 and TRBJ1-2; TRBD1 matches 9 bases. This receptor was identified in a human donor in good health (CMV status not recorded). Some clones in this sample may be carry-over from other donors' samples. Sequenced material: cultured CD8+ T cells from PBMCs, taken from culture after CMV antigen stimulation. CDR3 in DNA: TGTGCCAGCATCCCCGGGACAGGGACTAACTATGGCTACACCTTC. Translating gives CASIPGTGTNYGYTF.